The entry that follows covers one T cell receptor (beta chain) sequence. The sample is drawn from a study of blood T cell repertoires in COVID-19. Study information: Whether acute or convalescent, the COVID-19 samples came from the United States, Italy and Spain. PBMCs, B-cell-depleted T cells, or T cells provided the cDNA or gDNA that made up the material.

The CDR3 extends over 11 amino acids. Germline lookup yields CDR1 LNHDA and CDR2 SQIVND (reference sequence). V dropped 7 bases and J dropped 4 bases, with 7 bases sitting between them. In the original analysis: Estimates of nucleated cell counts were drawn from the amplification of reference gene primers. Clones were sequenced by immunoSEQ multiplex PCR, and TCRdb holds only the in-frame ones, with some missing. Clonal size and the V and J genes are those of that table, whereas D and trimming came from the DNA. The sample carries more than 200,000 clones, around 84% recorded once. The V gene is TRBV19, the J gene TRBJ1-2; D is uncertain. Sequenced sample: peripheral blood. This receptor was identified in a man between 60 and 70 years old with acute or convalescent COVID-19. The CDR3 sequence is CASKAGYGYTF. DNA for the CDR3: TGTGCCAGTAAGGCAGGCTATGGCTACACCTTC.